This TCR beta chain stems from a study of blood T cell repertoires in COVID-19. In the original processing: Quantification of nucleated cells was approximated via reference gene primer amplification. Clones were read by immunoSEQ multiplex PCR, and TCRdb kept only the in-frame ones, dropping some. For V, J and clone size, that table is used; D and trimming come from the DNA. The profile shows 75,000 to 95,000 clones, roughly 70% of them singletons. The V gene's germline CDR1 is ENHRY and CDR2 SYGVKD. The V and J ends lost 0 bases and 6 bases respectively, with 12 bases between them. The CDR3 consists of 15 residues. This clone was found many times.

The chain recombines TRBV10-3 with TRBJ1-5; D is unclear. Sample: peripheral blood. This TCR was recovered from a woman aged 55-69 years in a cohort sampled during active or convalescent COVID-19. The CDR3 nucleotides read TGTGCCATCAGTGAGTCGAGCGGGGAGGGTCAGCCCCAGCATTTT. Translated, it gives CAISESSGEGQPQHF.